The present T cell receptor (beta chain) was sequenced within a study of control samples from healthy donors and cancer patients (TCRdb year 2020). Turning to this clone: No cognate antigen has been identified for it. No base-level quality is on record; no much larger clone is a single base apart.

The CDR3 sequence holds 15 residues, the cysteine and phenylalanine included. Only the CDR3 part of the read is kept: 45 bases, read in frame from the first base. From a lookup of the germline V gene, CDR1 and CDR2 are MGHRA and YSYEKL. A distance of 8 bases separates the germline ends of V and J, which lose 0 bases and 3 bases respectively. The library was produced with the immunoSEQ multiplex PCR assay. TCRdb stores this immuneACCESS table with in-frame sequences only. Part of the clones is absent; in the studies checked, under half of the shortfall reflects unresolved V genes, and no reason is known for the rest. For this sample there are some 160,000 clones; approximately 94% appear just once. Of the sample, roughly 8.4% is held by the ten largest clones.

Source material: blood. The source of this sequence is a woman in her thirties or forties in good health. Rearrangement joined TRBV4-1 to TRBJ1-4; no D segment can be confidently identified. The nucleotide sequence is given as TGCGCCAGCAGCCAAGACGGGCGTCCTAATGAAAAACTGTTTTTT. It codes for CASSQDGRPNEKLFF.